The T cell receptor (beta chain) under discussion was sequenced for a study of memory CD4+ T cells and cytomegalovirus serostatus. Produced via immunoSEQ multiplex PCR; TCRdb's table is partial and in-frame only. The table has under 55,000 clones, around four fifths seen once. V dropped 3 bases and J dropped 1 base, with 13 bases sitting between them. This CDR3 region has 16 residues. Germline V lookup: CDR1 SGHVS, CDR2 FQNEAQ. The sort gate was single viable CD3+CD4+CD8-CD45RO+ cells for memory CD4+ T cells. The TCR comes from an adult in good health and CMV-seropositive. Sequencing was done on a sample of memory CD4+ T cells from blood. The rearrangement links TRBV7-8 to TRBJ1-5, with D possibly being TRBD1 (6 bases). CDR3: CASSFGGAGSNQPQHF. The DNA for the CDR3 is TGTGCCAGCAGCTTCGGGGGCGCCGGGAGCAATCAGCCCCAGCATTTT.